The 12 T cell receptor beta chains below were found in one sample sequenced in a study of regulatory T cells in long-lasting Graves disease. Sample time point: newly diagnosed GD, antithyroid drugs for less than 3 months. Following extraction of RNA from PBMCs, that RNA was used to make the TCR library. Building of the TCR beta libraries involved iRepertoire HTBI primers and Arm-PCR of CDR3 regions. A single record per CDR3 protein comes from TCRdb applying MiXCR to the multiplex PCR reads. Of 350,000 to 550,000 distinct CDR3 sequences in the sample, roughly 15% are singletons; the top ten hold 20% to 25%. These data also featured in a second study, about T cells in Graves' hyperthyroidism and ophthalmopathy.

This specimen was peripheral blood mononuclear cells (PBMCs), taken at new diagnosis, from a patient treated with antithyroid drugs. These receptors originate from a woman aged 18-29 years with Graves disease.

This clonotype was seen repeatedly, ten times or more. The chain's CDR3 is CSAPGLAGDFEQFF. CDR3 coding DNA: TGCAGTGCTCCTGGACTAGCGGGAGATTTTGAGCAGTTCTTC. This sequence joins TRBV20-1 and TRBJ2-1; 13 bases are a match to TRBD2. Germline V gives CDR1 DFQATT, CDR2 SNEGSKA (reference sequence). This CDR3 spans 14 amino acids. Germline trimming cut 5 bases from V and 9 bases from J; bases unmatched to any gene: 7.

The V and J genes are TRBV19 and TRBJ2-2; D is perhaps TRBD2 (6 bases). The CDR3 runs to 16 residues. With 7 bases removed from V and 4 bases from J, the gap between germline ends came to 19 bases. Looked up from germline, CDR1 is LNHDA and CDR2 is SQIVND (reference sequence). CDR3 loop: CASTQWGVASTGELFF. The CDR3 DNA is TGTGCCAGTACCCAATGGGGGGTAGCGAGCACCGGGGAGCTGTTTTTT.

This clonotype was seen only a few times. The chain combines TRBV5-1 with TRBJ2-7; 10 bases align to TRBD2. Looked up from germline, CDR1 is SGHRS and CDR2 is YFSETQ. CDR3 size: 17 residues. The V and J ends lost 0 bases and 0 bases, in that order; junction bases with no gene match: 6. As DNA, the CDR3 is TGCGCCAGCAGCTTGGTTACTAGCGGGGCGAACTCCTACGAGCAGTACTTC. This translates into CASSLVTSGANSYEQYF.

V and J are TRBV18 and TRBJ1-4; 8 positions match TRBD1. The CDR3 contains 18 residues. The ends lost 8 bases at V and 0 bases at J; junction bases unmatched: 14. Germline values: CDR1 KGHSH, CDR2 LQKENI. The CDR3 coding sequence is TGTGCCAGCGCCCCGGCCGGGACAGGTCCTCCAACTAATGAAAAACTGTTTTTT. This codes for CASAPAGTGPPTNEKLFF.

This clonotype was counted between two and nine times. The chain links TRBV29-1 to TRBJ2-7; unclear D gene. V lost 4 bases to trimming and J lost 4 bases, with 5 bases between them. CDR3 length: 10 amino acids. Germline CDR1 and CDR2: SQVTM and ANQGSEA. CDR3: CSVVEYEQYF. Written as DNA, the CDR3 is TGCAGCGTTGTCGAGTACGAGCAGTACTTC.

This clonotype has at least ten counts. The chain couples TRBV2 to TRBJ2-3; D possibly corresponds to TRBD1 (5 bases). The CDR3 extends over 14 amino acids. CDR1 is SNHLY, CDR2 FYNNEI, per germline. V was shortened by 7 bases and J by 2 bases, with 13 bases between the two germline ends. The CDR3 bases are TGTGCCAGCAATCGTGACAGCTACACAGATACGCAGTATTTT. Protein product: CASNRDSYTDTQYF.

The gene calls are TRBV28 and TRBJ1-3; D is perhaps TRBD1 (6 bases). The V end was cut by 5 bases, the J end by 5 bases, with 13 bases between. CDR3 size: 14 residues. The germline V gene encodes CDR1 MDHEN and CDR2 SYDVKM. The CDR3 region has the DNA TGTGCCAGCAGTGACGGGGGCAGGAGAAACACCATATATTTT. Protein: CASSDGGRRNTIYF.

This chain uses TRBV20-1 with TRBJ2-1; TRBD2 matches at 8 bases. There are 16 residues in the CDR3. Germline V CDR1 and CDR2: DFQATT, SNEGSKA (reference sequence). V gave up 0 bases and J gave up 2 bases; unmatched junction bases: 6. The CDR3: CSARDRLAGAYNEQFF. The CDR3 nucleotides read TGCAGTGCTAGAGATCGTCTAGCGGGTGCCTACAATGAGCAGTTCTTC.

Note on this clonotype: This clone may be a read error of a much larger clone one base away. The chain couples TRBV5-1 to TRBJ2-7; TRBD2 matches at 8 bases. The CDR3 is made up of 15 amino acids. Germline V gene lookup returns CDR1 SGHRS and CDR2 YFSETQ. The CDR3 bases are TGCGCCAGAAGCTTGGGCCTTAGCGGGATCTACGAGCAGTACTTC. It codes for CARSLGLSGIYEQYF.

This clonotype has ten or more counts. V gene TRBV28 combines with J gene TRBJ2-7, with a weak D call TRBD2 (6 bases). CDR3 length: 12 residues. V shed 9 bases and J shed 3 bases, with 12 bases lying between them. Germline CDR1 MDHEN, CDR2 SYDVKM. CDR3 region: CASRLGGYEQYF. The CDR3 DNA sequence: TGTGCCAGTCGACTAGGTGGCTACGAGCAGTACTTC.

The chain combines TRBV20-1 with TRBJ2-7, with 15 bases lining up with TRBD2. Germline CDR1 and CDR2: DFQATT and SNEGSKA (reference sequence). The CDR3 is 16 amino acids. After removal of 5 bases from V and 2 bases from J, the junction contained 7 bases not matched to a gene. CDR3 residues: CSARTSGRAFTYEQYF. DNA for the CDR3: TGCAGTGCTCGGACTAGCGGGAGGGCCTTTACCTACGAGCAGTACTTC.

This clonotype was detected ten times or more. The junction differs from germline at one of its ends, possibly a read error. This CDR3 reads CATSVLTSGPYEQYF. DNA for the CDR3: TGTGCCACCAGTGTTTTGACTAGCGGGCCCTACGAGCAGTACTTC. The chain employs TRBV24-1 and TRBJ2-7, with TRBD2 matching 10 bases. The CDR3 has 15 residues. CDR1 is KGHDR and CDR2 is SFDVKD in the germline V gene.